One sample yielded the 29 T cell receptor delta chains listed below, sequenced in a study of γδ T cells in repeated Plasmodium falciparum infection (dated by TCRdb to 2020 to 2023). For bulk TCR repertoire analysis, Vgamma9/Vdelta2+ and Vdelta2-negative gammadelta T cell populations were flow-sorted out of peripheral blood mononuclear cells. Libraries were constructed by multiplex PCR. Sequencing was carried out with an Illumina MiSeq. With CATT, TCRdb called clones again from the public reads; duplicate DNA rows were later joined. Across this sample there are 53,000 or so delta-chain clones, with roughly 2% seen only once. Of the sample, roughly 25% is held by the ten largest clones. The source material was gamma-delta T cells from blood. The receptors were gathered from a pool of human donors (malaria-infected and uninfected, not separated).

The sample holds a few counts of this clone. The protein held in TCRdb is that of a much larger clone and does not match this DNA's translation at residue 14, likely because of a read error; the protein shown is translated from the DNA. The V gene was identified as TRDV3, while no J gene was called; the DNA was not compared with TRDD3, the D call given in the table. The germline V gene has CDR1 TVYSNPD and CDR2 GDNSRS (reference sequence). The CDR3 runs to 15 residues. The CDR3 DNA is TGTGCCTTTCAAGGCTGGGGGAGGTACACCGATAAACTCACCTTT. It translates to CAFQGWGRYTDKLTF.

Note on this clone: TCRdb's protein, taken from a much larger clone, differs from this DNA's translation at residue 9, likely owing to a read error; the protein displayed comes from the DNA. This chain joins TRDV1 and TRDJ1, with D perhaps given as TRDD2 or TRDD3 (5 bases each). Here the J gene was assigned by germline matching of the DNA, as TCRdb has none. Germline V CDR1 and CDR2: TSWWSYY, QGS. The CDR3 runs 20 residues. The ends were cut back, 1 base at V and 6 bases at J, with 30 bases in the middle. CDR3 amino acids: CALGEQKDSLRFRGLYKLIF. CDR3 in DNA: TGTGCTCTTGGGGAACAAAAAGACTCCCTACGTTTTCGGGGGCTCTATAAACTCATCTTT.

This clone was counted only a few times. A single base is all that separates this from a far larger clone, so a read error is likely. Other DNA sequences in the same sample also yield this CDR3. The rearrangement joins TRDV2 to TRDJ1; weak D call: TRDD3 (6 bases). No J segment appears in TCRdb, so it was assigned here by matching the sequence to germline. Germline V gives CDR1 GEAIGNYY, CDR2 EKD. The CDR3 is 14 amino acids. This CDR3 is CACDTIGDADKLIF. CDR3 DNA sequence: TGTGCTTGTGACACCATAGGGGATGCCGATAAACTCATCTTT.

The table lists this clone with a few counts. This likely traces to a read error, being one base from a far larger clone. In the same sample, other DNA sequences code for this CDR3. This sequence joins TRDV1 and TRDJ1; D possibly corresponds to TRDD3 (6 bases). Matching the DNA to germline supplied the J gene, which TCRdb does not give. The CDR3 consists of 15 residues. Germline-derived CDR1 and CDR2 are TSWWSYY and QGS. For the CDR3, the DNA is TGTGCCCTTGGGGAATCGTACTGGGACACCGATAAACTCATCTTT. Translation: CALGESYWDTDKLIF.

This clone was seen repeatedly, ten times or more. The TCRdb record carries a much larger clone's protein, which differs from this DNA's translation at residue 15; a read error is the likely cause, and the protein listed here is the DNA translation. The rearrangement links TRDV1 to TRDJ1; 7 bases are shared with TRDD3. TCRdb gives no J gene; it was assigned here by matching the DNA to germline. Unmatched junction bases numbered 22, after V lost 1 base and J lost 8 bases. The CDR3 extends over 19 amino acids. The germline gives CDR1 TSWWSYY, CDR2 QGS. The CDR3 coding sequence is TGTGCTCTTGGGGAACACATCTACGTGAGGTGGGGGAGAGTCGAGAAACTCATCTTT. Its translation: CALGEHIYVRWGRVEKLIF.

This clone turned up a few times. The protein TCRdb lists belongs to a much larger clone and differs from this DNA's translation at residue 18, which points to a read error; the protein shown is made from the DNA. Here the CDR3 DNA reads TGTGCCTGTGACTCACTTTATACCTTGTTGGGGGAAAGGACCGATAAACTCACCTTT. Its translation: CACDSLYTLLGERTDKLTF. V gene TRDV2 was called; the J gene was not; TRDD3 is the table's D call and was not checked against the DNA. CDR1 and CDR2 from the germline V gene are GEAIGNYY and EKD. The CDR3 sequence is 19 residues long.

In this sample, this clone turned up a few times. TCRdb shows a much larger clone's protein in place of this DNA's translation, and the two differ at residue 18, likely through a read error; the protein shown is translated from the DNA. The V segment is TRDV2, and no J call was made; the table assigns TRDD3, which was not confirmed against the DNA. The germline V gene has CDR1 GEAIGNYY and CDR2 EKD. The CDR3 is made up of 20 amino acids. The CDR3, as DNA: TGTGCCTGTGACGCCTTCCTCGAACTGGGGGATTCTTTCTACACCGATAAACCCATCTTT. Its protein product is CACDAFLELGDSFYTDKPIF.

Details on this clone: The protein TCRdb lists belongs to a much larger clone and differs from this DNA's translation at residue 14, which points to a read error; the protein shown is made from the DNA. The V gene call is TRDV3, and the J gene call is absent; TRDD2, as called in the table, went unchecked against the DNA. Germline V CDR1 and CDR2: TVYSNPD, GDNSRS (reference sequence). The CDR3 is 16 amino acids. The CDR3 DNA sequence: TGTGCCTTTTATCGCCTTCCTACGGTTTGTGAAGGTAAATTCATCTTT. Translating it yields CAFYRLPTVCEGKFIF.

This clone came up many times. With a far larger clone one base away, a read error is the likely cause. Other DNA sequences in this sample translate to the same CDR3. This chain links TRDV3 with TRDJ1, with 8 bases identical to TRDD3. TCRdb does not report a J gene; here it was assigned by matching the DNA to germline references. V gave up 4 bases and J gave up 1 base; unmatched junction bases: 23. Germline V gene sequence: CDR1 TVYSNPD, CDR2 GDNSRS (reference sequence). The CDR3 consists of 19 residues. The CDR3: CACYLPTGIPRACTDKLIF. The CDR3 bases are TGTGCCTGCTATCTCCCTACGGGGATACCCCGAGCCTGCACCGATAAACTCATCTTT.

Notes on this clone: A far larger clone differs by one base, so this is likely a read error. Other DNA sequences in the same sample also yield this CDR3. The J gene is TRDJ1, the V gene TRDV1; D possibly corresponds to TRDD3 (6 bases). Matching the DNA to germline supplied the J gene, which TCRdb does not give. Germline CDR1 and CDR2: TSWWSYY and QGS. The CDR3 has 21 amino acids. Written as DNA, the CDR3 is TGCGCTCTTGGGGAGCCCACTAAGGTGGGGGCTGGCCCCATTTACACCGATAAACTCATCTTT. Amino acids: CALGEPTKVGAGPIYTDKLIF.

This clone was seen repeatedly, ten times or more. TCRdb has a much larger clone's protein, which differs at residue 4 from the translation of this DNA, likely because of a read error; what is shown is the protein translated from the DNA. The V gene is TRAV38-2/DV8, the J gene TRDJ1, with 11 positions matching TRDD3. As TCRdb names no J gene, one was assigned here on the basis of a DNA match to germline. This CDR3 contains 19 residues. Germline lookup yields CDR1 TSESDYY and CDR2 QEAYKQQN. Trimming at V came to 7 bases and at J to 3 bases, leaving 20 bases not matched to a gene. The CDR3 nucleotides read TGTGCTTATGGTCCCAGCGGTGAGGCGGTGGGGGATACGTCCGATAAACTCATCTTT. It translates to CAYGPSGEAVGDTSDKLIF.

This clone was seen only a few times. Since a far larger clone is one base different, this is likely a read error. This same CDR3 is encoded by further DNA sequences in the sample. The chain couples TRDV2 to TRDJ1; TRDD3 matches 13 bases. As TCRdb names no J gene, one was assigned here on the basis of a DNA match to germline. The CDR3 has 20 amino acids. The germline V gene encodes CDR1 GEAIGNYY and CDR2 EKD. With V trimmed by 1 base and J by 2 bases, 15 bases remained unmatched. CDR3 region: CACDTILLGDTRAYTDKLIF. CDR3 nucleotide sequence: TGTGCCTGTGACACGATATTACTGGGGGATACGCGGGCTTATACCGATAAACTCATCTTT.

Of note for this clone: The TCRdb protein comes from a much larger clone and disagrees with this DNA's translation at residue 13, likely due to a read error; the protein given here is derived from the DNA. The chain joins TRDV1 to TRDJ1, with 7 bases identical to TRDD3. TCRdb leaves out the J gene; it was filled in here by matching the DNA to germline. The V segment lost 1 base and the J segment 4 bases; nucleotides outside the gene matches: 21. The CDR3 extends over 20 amino acids. Per the germline V gene, CDR1 is TSWWSYY and CDR2 is QGS. The CDR3 here is CALGEPLPTPTGEYRDKLIF. Written as DNA, the CDR3 is TGTGCTCTTGGGGAACCATTGCCGACTCCAACTGGGGAATACCGCGATAAACTCATCTTT.

There are a few counts of this clone. TCRdb's protein for this DNA is that of a much larger clone and differs from the translation at residue 12, likely a read error; the protein shown is the DNA translation. This chain uses TRDV1 with TRDJ1; TRDD3 matches at 9 bases. The J gene comes from matching the DNA to germline here; TCRdb lacks it. V gave up 2 bases and J gave up 0 bases; unmatched junction bases: 37. The CDR3 length is 27 residues. Per the germline V gene, CDR1 is TSWWSYY and CDR2 is QGS. CDR3 in DNA: TGTGCTCTTGGGGAATCCCAATACCCCCGGATTTGTTGGGGGATAGACCCCGGCCGGAGATACACCGATAAACTCATCTTT. Translation: CALGESQYPRICWGIDPGRRYTDKLIF.

Concerning this clone: With a far larger clone one base away, a read error is the likely cause. The identical CDR3 is also encoded by other nucleotide sequences in the sample. The chain employs TRDV3 and TRDJ1, with TRDD3 identical over 10 bases. The CDR3 loop spans 19 amino acids. V dropped 3 bases and J dropped 0; count of bases not matched to a gene: 19. Germline V gives CDR1 TVYSNPD, CDR2 GDNSRS (reference sequence). In nucleotides, the CDR3 is TGTGCCTTCCCCCCCTTCCTGTTTGGGGGATACTCAGACACCGATAAACTCATCTTT. Translated: CAFPPFLFGGYSDTDKLIF.

Note on this clone: Since a far larger clone is one base different, this is likely a read error. Additional DNA sequences in this sample encode the identical CDR3. This sequence joins TRDV1 and TRDJ1; perhaps D is TRDD2 or TRDD3 (9 bases each). TCRdb gives no J gene; it was assigned here by matching the DNA to germline. The CDR3 loop spans 21 amino acids. Germline loops: CDR1 TSWWSYY, CDR2 QGS. CDR3 nucleotide sequence: TGCGCTCTTGGGCCCTTCCTACGTCCCCGACTGGGGGACCCGTACACCGATAAACTCATCTTT. Translated: CALGPFLRPRLGDPYTDKLIF.

A note on this clone: A read error likely explains why the TCRdb protein, taken from a much larger clone, differs from this DNA's translation at residue 4; the protein shown is translated from the DNA. The chain carries TRDV1 and TRDJ1; D is possibly TRDD3 (6 bases). Here the J gene came from matching the DNA to germline, since TCRdb omits it. CDR1 is TSWWSYY and CDR2 is QGS in the germline V gene. The CDR3 has 20 residues. The CDR3 region has the DNA TGTGCTCTTGTGGAACTTCAGGTCCGGGGATGCCCCTATTACACCGATAAACTCATCTTT. It yields the protein CALVELQVRGCPYYTDKLIF.

The chain carries TRDV2 and TRDJ1; 11 bases agree with TRDD3. Since TCRdb gives no J gene, matching the DNA to germline was used here to assign it. There are 17 residues in the CDR3. With V trimmed by 3 bases and J by 1 base, 9 bases remained unmatched. Germline V gene data show CDR1 as GEAIGNYY and CDR2 as EKD. The CDR3 spells CACDPLLLGDSTDKLIF. CDR3 nucleotides: TGTGCCTGTGACCCCTTATTACTGGGGGATAGCACCGATAAACTCATCTTT.

Comment on this clone: This likely stems from a read error, as it lies one base from a far larger clone. Within the sample, other DNA sequences also encode this same CDR3. The J gene was not called, though the V gene is TRDV1; TRDD3, the D gene given by the table, was not confirmed from the DNA. The CDR3 consists of 25 residues. Germline V gene sequence: CDR1 TSWWSYY, CDR2 QGS. The CDR3 sequence: CALGELALSNWGIQRQRRYTDKLIF. Here the CDR3 DNA reads TGTGCTCTTGGGGAACTAGCCCTCTCCAACTGGGGGATACAAAGGCAGAGGAGGTACACCGATAAACTCATCTTC.

Regarding this clone: The TCRdb protein, from a much larger clone, departs from this DNA's translation at residue 17, likely by read error; the protein shown derives from the DNA. V gene TRDV1 combines with J gene TRDJ1; 12 bases map to TRDD3. The J gene, left out of TCRdb, was set here by checking the DNA against germline. The germline CDR1 and CDR2 sequences are TSWWSYY and QGS. This CDR3 region has 21 residues. Here the CDR3 reads CALGVARGWGIRILYTAKLIF. CDR3 DNA sequence: TGTGCTCTTGGAGTTGCCAGAGGCTGGGGGATACGAATCCTATACACCGCTAAACTCATCTTT.

This clone occurred a few times. TCRdb assigns this DNA the protein of a much larger clone, which departs from its translation at residue 6; this likely reflects a read error, and the protein shown comes from translating the DNA. This chain links TRDV3 with TRDJ1; 7 nucleotides match TRDD3. The germline V gene has CDR1 TVYSNPD and CDR2 GDNSRS (reference sequence). The ends lost 0 bases at V and 0 bases at J; junction bases unmatched: 25. The CDR3 contains 21 residues. The CDR3 DNA sequence: TGTGCCTTTAGCTTTACAGAGACGGCCTACATCTTCTGGGGGGACACCGATAAACTCATCTTT. Its translation: CAFSFTETAYIFWGDTDKLIF. Drawing the rest from reference TRDV3 and TRDJ1, the complete variable domain is CDKVTQSSPDQTVASGSEVVLLCTYDTVYSNPDLFWYRIRPDYSFQFVFYGDNSRSEGADFTQGRFSVKHILTQKAFHLVISPVRTEDSATYYCAFSFTETAYIFWGDTDKLIFGKGTRVTVEP.

This clone turned up a few times. With a far larger clone one base away, a read error is the likely cause. Other DNA sequences in the sample encode the same CDR3. V gene TRDV1 combines with J gene TRDJ1; 7 bases line up with TRDD3. Germline V gene sequence: CDR1 TSWWSYY, CDR2 QGS. Trimming took 2 bases from V and 0 from J; bases not matched to a gene: 18. The CDR3 has 20 residues. The CDR3 coding sequence is TGTGCTCTTGGGGAATCGGCCTACCTAATACTGGGGATCTACACCGATAAACTCATCTTT. This gives the protein CALGESAYLILGIYTDKLIF.

The sample holds many counts of this clone. The chain recombines TRDV3 with TRDJ1; 10 nucleotides match TRDD3. The V gene's germline CDR1 is TVYSNPD and CDR2 GDNSRS (reference sequence). Unmatched junction bases numbered 12, after V lost 2 bases and J lost 0 bases. The CDR3 runs 17 residues. The CDR3 spells CAFVAVLGDRYTDKLIF. The CDR3 DNA follows: TGTGCCTTTGTGGCTGTACTGGGGGATCGATACACCGATAAACTCATCTTT.

This clone was seen many times. A single base is all that separates this from a far larger clone, so a read error is likely. Different DNA sequences within this sample yield the same CDR3. V and J are TRDV1 and TRDJ1, with 10 bases identical to TRDD3. The J gene was missing in TCRdb and was found by matching the end of the DNA to germline. The V and J ends lost 1 base and 8 bases, in that order; junction bases with no gene match: 22. Germline CDR1 is TSWWSYY and CDR2 is QGS. This CDR3 spans 20 amino acids. CDR3 region: CALGEQFHVLGDFAHLKLIF. CDR3 bases: TGTGCTCTTGGGGAACAATTCCACGTACTGGGGGATTTTGCACACTTGAAACTCATCTTT.

This clone occurred many times. Translating this DNA gives a protein that differs at residue 10 from the TCRdb one, which belongs to a much larger clone; a read error is likely, and the protein shown is this translation. The rearrangement joins TRDV1 to TRDJ1, with D possibly TRDD2 on 7 matching bases. The J gene, missing from TCRdb, was assigned here through DNA to germline matching. Looked up from germline, CDR1 is TSWWSYY and CDR2 is QGS. Trimming took 5 bases from V and 0 from J, leaving 31 bases between them. The CDR3 consists of 21 residues. The CDR3 is CALGRLLPLSGIPMYTDKLIF. The CDR3 coding sequence is TGTGCTCTTGGGCGTCTCCTTCCTTTATCGGGGATCCCCATGTACACCGATAAACTCATCTTT.

There are many counts of this clone. This is likely an artifact of a read error, given a far larger clone one base away. The same CDR3 can be traced to other DNA sequences in this sample. J is TRDJ1 and V is TRDV3, with 7 positions matching TRDD2. Since TCRdb gives no J gene, matching the DNA to germline was used here to assign it. The CDR3 totals 18 residues. V shed 5 bases, J shed 1 base, and the junction held 22 bases outside the gene matches. Germline V CDR1 and CDR2: TVYSNPD, GDNSRS (reference sequence). Here the CDR3 DNA reads TGTGCCGCTGGACCTTCCCACGGGTCCCCCTTCCTCACCGATAAACTCATCTTT. The encoded protein is CAAGPSHGSPFLTDKLIF.

This clone was counted ten times or more. TCRdb's entry gives the protein of a much larger clone, which mismatches this DNA's translation at residue 20, likely from a read error; the protein reported here is translated from the DNA. The V gene was identified as TRDV1, while no J gene was called; the D call of TRDD3 is as the table states it, not checked on the DNA. The V gene's germline CDR1 is TSWWSYY and CDR2 QGS. CDR3 size: 21 residues. The CDR3 DNA sequence: TGTGCTCTTGGGAAAAGGTTACTACTTTGGGGGATACCCATGGCGTCCGATAAACTCACCTTT. Translation gives CALGKRLLLWGIPMASDKLTF.

This clone was counted only a few times. The protein given by TCRdb reflects a much larger clone and differs at residue 14 from this DNA's translation, likely from a read error; the protein shown is the DNA's translation. The J gene has no call, while the V gene is TRDV3; the DNA was not compared with TRDD3, the D call given in the table. Germline values: CDR1 TVYSNPD, CDR2 GDNSRS (reference sequence). The CDR3 extends over 15 amino acids. CDR3 region: CAFSWGILYTDKLTF. The CDR3 DNA reads TGTGCCTTTTCATGGGGGATCCTGTACACCGATAAACTCACCTTT.

As regards this clone: TCRdb records a much larger clone's protein for this DNA, with a difference at residue 8 that likely arises from a read error; the protein given is the translation of the DNA. The chain couples TRDV2 to TRDJ3, with TRDD3 matching 8 bases. Because TCRdb records no J gene, it was assigned here through a match of the DNA to germline. Per germline, CDR1 GEAIGNYY and CDR2 EKD. This CDR3 has 21 amino acids. Trimming at V came to 3 bases and at J to 0 bases, leaving 15 bases not matched to a gene. In nucleotides, the CDR3 is TGTGCCTGTGACCGGAATCCTAGTTGGGGGATCGGCTCCTGGGACACCCGACAGATGTTTTTC. Amino acid sequence: CACDRNPSWGIGSWDTRQMFF.